This paragraph reports one T cell receptor beta chain. Its antigen is unknown. The source of the sample is a study of cytomegalovirus exposure and HLA in healthy donors. General study findings and limits: Later analysis suggested most CMV-associated TCR beta chains were HLA-restricted. A list of more than 150 TCR beta chains associated with cytomegalovirus was given.

Looked up from germline, CDR1 is SGHKS and CDR2 is YYEKEE (reference sequence). V dropped 3 bases and J dropped 5 bases, with 9 bases sitting between them. This CDR3 spans 13 amino acids. The PCR employed 60 Vbeta primers together with 13 Jbeta primers. Here immunoSEQ multiplex PCR was the method, and the copy in TCRdb shows in-frame clones only, minus some. The data show about 140,000 clones, more than 75% seen once. The chain joins TRBV5-5 to TRBJ1-5; D gene uncertain. The sequenced material came from PBMCs. The clonotype comes from a female donor in good health and CMV-seronegative. As DNA, the CDR3 is TGTGCCAGCAGCTCCCTGTCTGATCAGCCCCAGCATTTT. It encodes CASSSLSDQPQHF.